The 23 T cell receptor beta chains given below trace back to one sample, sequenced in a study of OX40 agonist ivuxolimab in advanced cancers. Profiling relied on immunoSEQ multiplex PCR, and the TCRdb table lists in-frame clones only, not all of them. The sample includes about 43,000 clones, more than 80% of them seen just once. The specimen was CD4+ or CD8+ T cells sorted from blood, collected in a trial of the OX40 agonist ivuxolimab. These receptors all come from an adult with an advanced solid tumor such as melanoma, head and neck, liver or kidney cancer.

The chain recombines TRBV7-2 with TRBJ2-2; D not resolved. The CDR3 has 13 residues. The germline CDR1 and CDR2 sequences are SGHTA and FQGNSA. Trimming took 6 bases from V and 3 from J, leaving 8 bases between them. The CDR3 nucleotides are TGTGCCAGCAGTCTCTTCGACACCGGGGAGCTGTTTTTT. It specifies CASSLFDTGELFF.

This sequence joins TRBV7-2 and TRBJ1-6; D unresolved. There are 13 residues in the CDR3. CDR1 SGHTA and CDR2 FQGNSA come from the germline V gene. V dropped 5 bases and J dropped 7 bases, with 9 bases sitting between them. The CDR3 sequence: CASSTQENSPLHF. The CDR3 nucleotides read TGTGCCAGCAGCACCCAAGAGAATTCACCCCTCCACTTT.

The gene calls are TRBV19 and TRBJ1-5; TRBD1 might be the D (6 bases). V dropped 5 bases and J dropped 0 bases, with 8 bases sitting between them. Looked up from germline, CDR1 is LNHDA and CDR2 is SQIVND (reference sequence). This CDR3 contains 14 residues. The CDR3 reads CASSGQYSNQPQHF. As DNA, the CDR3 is TGTGCCAGTAGTGGACAGTATAGCAATCAGCCCCAGCATTTT. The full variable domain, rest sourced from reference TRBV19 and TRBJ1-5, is DGGITQSPKYLFRKEGQNVTLSCEQNLNHDAMYWYRQDPGQGLRLIYYSQIVNDFQKGDIAEGYSVSREKKESFPLTVTSAQKNPTAFYLCASSGQYSNQPQHFGDGTRLSIL.

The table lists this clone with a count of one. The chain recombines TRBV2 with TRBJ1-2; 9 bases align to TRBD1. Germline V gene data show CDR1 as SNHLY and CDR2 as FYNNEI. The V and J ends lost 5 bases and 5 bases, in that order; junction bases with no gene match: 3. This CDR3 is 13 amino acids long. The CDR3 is CASSNGQGYGYTF. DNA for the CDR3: TGTGCCAGCAGTAATGGACAGGGGTATGGCTACACCTTC.

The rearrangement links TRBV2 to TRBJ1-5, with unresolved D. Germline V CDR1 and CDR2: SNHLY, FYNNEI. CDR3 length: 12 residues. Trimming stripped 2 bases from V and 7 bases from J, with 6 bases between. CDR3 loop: CASSESRQPQHF. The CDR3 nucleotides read TGTGCCAGCAGTGAATCGCGGCAGCCCCAGCATTTT.

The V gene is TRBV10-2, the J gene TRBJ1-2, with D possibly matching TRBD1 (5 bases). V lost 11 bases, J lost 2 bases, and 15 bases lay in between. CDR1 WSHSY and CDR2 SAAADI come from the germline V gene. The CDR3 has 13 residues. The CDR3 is CAVIDRPNYGYTF. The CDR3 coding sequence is TGCGCCGTTATTGACAGACCCAACTATGGCTACACCTTC.

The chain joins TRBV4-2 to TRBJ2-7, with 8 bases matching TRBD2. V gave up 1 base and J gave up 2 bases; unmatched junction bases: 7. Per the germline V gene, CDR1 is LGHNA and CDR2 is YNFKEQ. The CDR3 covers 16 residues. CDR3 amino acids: CASSQGVSSGTYEQYF. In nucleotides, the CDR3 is TGTGCCAGCAGCCAAGGAGTGAGTAGCGGGACCTACGAGCAGTACTTC.

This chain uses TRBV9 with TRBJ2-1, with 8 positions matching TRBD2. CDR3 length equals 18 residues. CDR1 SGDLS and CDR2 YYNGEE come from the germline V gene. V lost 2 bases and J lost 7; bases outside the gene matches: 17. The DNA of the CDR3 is TGTGCCAGCAGCGTTGTTGCGGGAGGACCGGGCGGCCTAAATGAGCAGTTCTTC. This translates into CASSVVAGGPGGLNEQFF.

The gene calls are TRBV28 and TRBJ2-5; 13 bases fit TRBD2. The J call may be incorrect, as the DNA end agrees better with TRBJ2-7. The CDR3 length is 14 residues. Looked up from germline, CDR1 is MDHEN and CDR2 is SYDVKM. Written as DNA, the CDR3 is TGTGCCAGCAGTCCCGGGACTAGCGGGGTCGAGCAGTACTTC. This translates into CASSPGTSGVEQYF.

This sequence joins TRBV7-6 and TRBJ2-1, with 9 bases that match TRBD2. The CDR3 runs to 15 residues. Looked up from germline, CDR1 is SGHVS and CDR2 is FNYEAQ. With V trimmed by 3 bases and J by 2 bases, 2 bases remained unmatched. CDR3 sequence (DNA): TGTGCCAGCAGCTTTTTAGCGGGAGCCTACAATGAGCAGTTCTTC. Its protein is CASSFLAGAYNEQFF.

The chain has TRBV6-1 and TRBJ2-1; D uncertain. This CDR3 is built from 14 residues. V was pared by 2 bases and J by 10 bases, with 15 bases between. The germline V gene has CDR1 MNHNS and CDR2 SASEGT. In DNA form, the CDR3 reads TGTGCCAGCAGTGAACGTAGTAGTTCATCCGAGCAGTTCTTC. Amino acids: CASSERSSSSEQFF.

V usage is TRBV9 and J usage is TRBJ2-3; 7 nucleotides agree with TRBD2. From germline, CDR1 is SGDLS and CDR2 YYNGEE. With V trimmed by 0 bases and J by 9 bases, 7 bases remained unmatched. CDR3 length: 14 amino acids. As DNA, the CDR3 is TGTGCCAGCAGCGTAGGAGTGGAGGGAGGGACGCAGTATTTT. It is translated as CASSVGVEGGTQYF. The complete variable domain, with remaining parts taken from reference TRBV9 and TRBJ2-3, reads DSGVTQTPKHLITATGQRVTLRCSPRSGDLSVYWYQQSLDQGLQFLIQYYNGEERAKGNILERFSAQQFPDLHSELNLSSLELGDSALYFCASSVGVEGGTQYFGPGTRLTVL.

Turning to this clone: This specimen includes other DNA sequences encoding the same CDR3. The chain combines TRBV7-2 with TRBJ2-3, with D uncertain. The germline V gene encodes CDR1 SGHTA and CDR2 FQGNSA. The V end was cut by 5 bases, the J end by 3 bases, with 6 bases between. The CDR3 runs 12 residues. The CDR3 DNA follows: TGTGCCAGCAGCCCCGGTACAGATACGCAGTATTTT. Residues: CASSPGTDTQYF.

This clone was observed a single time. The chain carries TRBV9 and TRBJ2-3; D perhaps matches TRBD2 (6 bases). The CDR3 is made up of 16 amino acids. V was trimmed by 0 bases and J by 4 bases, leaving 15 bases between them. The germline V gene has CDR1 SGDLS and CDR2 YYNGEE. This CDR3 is CASSVALPGDADTQYF. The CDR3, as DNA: TGTGCCAGCAGCGTAGCTCTGCCGGGAGATGCAGATACGCAGTATTTT.

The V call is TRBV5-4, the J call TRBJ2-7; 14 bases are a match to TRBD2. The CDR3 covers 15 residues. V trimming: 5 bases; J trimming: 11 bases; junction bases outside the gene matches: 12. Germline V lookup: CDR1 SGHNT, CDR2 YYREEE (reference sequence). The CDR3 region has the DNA TGTGCCAGCAGTCGTGTCCCGGGACTAGCGGGAGCAAAGTACTTC. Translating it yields CASSRVPGLAGAKYF. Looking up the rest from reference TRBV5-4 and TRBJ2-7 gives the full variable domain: ETGVTQSPTHLIKTRGQQVTLRCSSQSGHNTVSWYQQALGQGPQFIFQYYREEENGRGNFPPRFSGLQFPNYSSELNVNALELDDSALYLCASSRVPGLAGAKYFGPGTRLTVT.

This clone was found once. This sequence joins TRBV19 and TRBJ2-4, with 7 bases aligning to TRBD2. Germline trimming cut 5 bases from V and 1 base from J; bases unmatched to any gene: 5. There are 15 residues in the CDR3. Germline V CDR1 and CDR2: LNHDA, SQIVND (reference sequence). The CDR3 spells CASSPGGMAKNIQYF. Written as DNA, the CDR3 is TGTGCCAGTAGTCCGGGGGGTATGGCCAAAAACATTCAGTACTTC.

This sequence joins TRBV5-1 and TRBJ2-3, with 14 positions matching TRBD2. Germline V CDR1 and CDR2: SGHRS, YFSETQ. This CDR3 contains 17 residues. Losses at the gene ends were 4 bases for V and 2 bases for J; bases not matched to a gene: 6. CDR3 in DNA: TGCGCCAGCAGCCCGGGGACTAGCGGGGGATACACAGATACGCAGTATTTT. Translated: CASSPGTSGGYTDTQYF.

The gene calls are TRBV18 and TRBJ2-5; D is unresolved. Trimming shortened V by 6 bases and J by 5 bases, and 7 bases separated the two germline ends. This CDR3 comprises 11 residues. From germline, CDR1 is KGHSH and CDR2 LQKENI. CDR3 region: CASSPGETQYF. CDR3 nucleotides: TGTGCCAGCTCCCCCGGGGAGACCCAGTACTTC.

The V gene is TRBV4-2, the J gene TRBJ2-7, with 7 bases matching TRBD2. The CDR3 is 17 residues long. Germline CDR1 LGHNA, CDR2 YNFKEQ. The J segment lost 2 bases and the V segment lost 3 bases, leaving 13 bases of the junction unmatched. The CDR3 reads CASSQDKGLAAPYEQYF. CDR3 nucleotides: TGTGCCAGCAGCCAGGATAAAGGGCTAGCGGCACCCTACGAGCAGTACTTC.

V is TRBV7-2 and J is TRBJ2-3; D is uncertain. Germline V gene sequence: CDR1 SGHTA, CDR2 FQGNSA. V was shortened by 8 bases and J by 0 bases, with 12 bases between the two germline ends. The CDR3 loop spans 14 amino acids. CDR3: CASGPQYSTDTQYF. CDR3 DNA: TGTGCCAGCGGCCCCCAGTACAGCACAGATACGCAGTATTTT.

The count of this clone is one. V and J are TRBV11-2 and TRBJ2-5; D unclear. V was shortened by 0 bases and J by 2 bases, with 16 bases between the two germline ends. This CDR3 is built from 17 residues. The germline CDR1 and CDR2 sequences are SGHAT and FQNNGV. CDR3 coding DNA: TGTGCCAGCAGCTTAGATCTTAGCAGATTCCTACAAGAGACCCAGTACTTC. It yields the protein CASSLDLSRFLQETQYF.

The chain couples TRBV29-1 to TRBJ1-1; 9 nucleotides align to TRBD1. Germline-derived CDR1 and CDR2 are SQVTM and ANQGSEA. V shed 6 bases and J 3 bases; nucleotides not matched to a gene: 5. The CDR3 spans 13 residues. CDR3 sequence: CSVPGQGYTEAFF. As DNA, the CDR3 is TGCAGCGTCCCGGGACAGGGCTACACTGAAGCTTTCTTT.

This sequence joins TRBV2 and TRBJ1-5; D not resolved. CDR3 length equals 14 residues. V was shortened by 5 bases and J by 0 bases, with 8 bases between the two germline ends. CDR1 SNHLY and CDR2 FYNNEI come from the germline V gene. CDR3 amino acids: CASSRANSNQPQHF. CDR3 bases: TGTGCCAGCAGTCGGGCGAATAGCAATCAGCCCCAGCATTTT.